This T cell receptor beta chain stems from a study of cytomegalovirus exposure and HLA in healthy donors. Whole-study context: Genotyping showed 81% of roughly 400 donors falling in the Caucasian-associated ancestry cluster.

Remarks on this clone: Its antigen is not known.

V shed 8 bases and J 0 bases; nucleotides not matched to a gene: 13. The CDR3 length is 17 residues. Germline V CDR1 and CDR2: SNHLY, FYNNEI. Whole-study findings and limits: For most subjects, TCR beta sequences were reported to predict HLA-A and HLA-B alleles with accuracy.

13 Jbeta primers and 60 Vbeta primers were used for the PCR. Using immunoSEQ multiplex PCR, the repertoire was profiled, and TCRdb retains in-frame clones only, with some absent. Of about 170,000 clones listed, around 76% are singletons. The donors were healthy bone marrow donors. The origin of this receptor is a man aged 35 to 55 in good health and CMV-seropositive. What was sequenced was PBMCs. The genes are TRBV2 and TRBJ1-3, with 7 bases fitting TRBD1. This chain's CDR3 is CASGRGQSPLSGNTIYF. In DNA form, the CDR3 reads TGTGCCAGCGGTAGGGGACAGTCCCCCCTCTCTGGAAACACCATATATTTT. Using reference TRBV2 and TRBJ1-3 for the parts outside the CDR3, the full variable domain is EPEVTQTPSHQVTQMGQEVILRCVPISNHLYFYWYRQILGQKVEFLVSFYNNEISEKSEIFDDQFSVERPDGSNFTLKIRSTKLEDSAMYFCASGRGQSPLSGNTIYFGEGSWLTVV.